This T cell receptor (beta chain) was found in a study of cytomegalovirus exposure and HLA in healthy donors. The study's findings and limits: First-cohort TCR clusters were later found to tend to co-occur in the approximately 120 validation repertoires.

As for this clone: Its matching antigen is unknown.

The protocol was immunoSEQ multiplex PCR, while the TCRdb copy is restricted to in-frame clones and leaves out a portion. The sample carries some 310,000 clones, approximately 88% recorded once. The sequencing input was PBMCs. The sequence came from a man in his thirties or forties in good health and CMV-seronegative.

The CDR3 spells CASSLDRVANTEAFF. The CDR3 DNA is TGCGCCAGCAGCTTGGATCGGGTCGCGAACACTGAAGCTTTCTTT. The chain employs TRBV5-1 and TRBJ1-1; D gene unclear. The CDR3 runs to 15 residues. V was cut by 0 bases and J by 1 base, with 10 bases left in between. The germline V gene has CDR1 SGHRS and CDR2 YFSETQ.